These T cell receptor beta chains were read from a single sample in a study of T cells after somatic rescue of genetic block. Repertoires were generated with immunoSEQ multiplex PCR, while TCRdb's copy carries only in-frame clones and drops some. The table lists 70,000 to 85,000 clones, approximately 91% of them singletons, with approximately 2.7% in the top ten. Source material: peripheral blood mononuclear cells (PBMCs). These receptors all come from a man aged 30-40 years. CDR3s include the opening cysteine and the closing phenylalanine or tryptophan. Each record gives: V gene, clone size, D gene, J gene, CDR3 protein, CDR3 DNA. A D gene is named only where the DNA matches it firmly. Clone size is not always given. Where it is, it says once, few, many or a class for expanded clones.

>TRBV28|.|.|TRBJ1-6
CASSIPSGILLGSPLHF
TGTGCCAGCAGTATCCCTTCAGGAATTTTGCTGGGTTCACCCCTCCACTTT
>TRBV5-1|.|.|TRBJ1-1
CASSLDSMNTEAFF
TGCGCCAGCAGCCTGGACAGCATGAACACTGAAGCTTTCTTT
>TRBV19|.|.|TRBJ1-2
CASSILAGRAKPSNYGYTF
TGTGCCAGTAGTATCCTTGCGGGGAGGGCAAAACCATCTAACTATGGCTACACCTTC
>TRBV7-8|.|.|TRBJ1-1
CASSLGGLGTEAFF
TGTGCCAGCAGCTTGGGGGGATTGGGCACTGAAGCTTTCTTT
>TRBV19|.|.|TRBJ2-1
CASSQSGYSYNEQFF
TGTGCCAGTAGCCAGAGCGGGTACTCCTACAATGAGCAGTTCTTC
>TRBV13|once|.|TRBJ1-1
CASSFLPGEAFF
TGTGCCAGCAGCTTCCTACCAGGCGAAGCTTTCTTT
>TRBV5-6|.|TRBD2|TRBJ2-4
CASSLRTSGASAKNIQYF
TGTGCCAGCAGCTTGAGGACTAGCGGGGCCTCGGCCAAAAACATTCAGTACTTC
>TRBV10-3|.|.|TRBJ2-4
CAISDEGRYGIQYF
TGTGCCATCAGTGATGAAGGGCGGTATGGCATTCAGTACTTC
>TRBV19|.|.|TRBJ2-2
CASSRLGGVNTGELFF
TGTGCCAGTAGCCGATTGGGGGGAGTAAACACCGGGGAGCTGTTTTTT
>TRBV7-9|once|.|TRBJ1-3
CASSPEGPSGNTIYF
TGTGCCAGCAGCCCGGAGGGGCCCTCTGGAAACACCATATATTTT
>TRBV4-2|.|.|TRBJ2-5
CASSQDHRGETQYF
TGTGCCAGCAGCCAAGATCATCGGGGAGAGACCCAGTACTTC
>TRBV7-8|.|TRBD2|TRBJ2-1
CASSPRLAGGKNEQFF
TGTGCCAGCAGCCCACGACTAGCGGGGGGGAAAAATGAGCAGTTCTTC
>TRBV19|.|.|TRBJ2-7
CASSPSESGGEQYF
TGTGCCAGTAGTCCATCGGAGAGCGGTGGGGAGCAGTACTTC
>TRBV5-6|.|.|TRBJ2-5
CASSLWAGTQYF
TGTGCCAGCAGCTTGTGGGCGGGGACCCAGTACTTC
>TRBV13|.|.|TRBJ2-7
CASSDGYEQYF
TGTGCCAGCAGCGACGGCTACGAGCAGTACTTC
>TRBV9|.|.|TRBJ1-6
CASSVDRLGNSPLHF
TGTGCCAGCAGCGTCGACAGGTTGGGTAATTCACCCCTCCACTTT
>TRBV19|.|TRBD2|TRBJ2-3
CASSPGGGSTDTQYF
TGTGCCAGTAGCCCGGGCGGGGGTAGCACAGATACGCAGTATTTT
>TRBV19|.|.|TRBJ2-2
CASNDRPGTGELFF
TGTGCCAGCAACGACAGGCCGGGCACCGGGGAGCTGTTTTTT
>TRBV19|.|.|TRBJ2-3
CASQPGEEDTQYF
TGTGCCAGTCAGCCAGGGGAGGAAGATACGCAGTATTTT
>TRBV9|once|.|TRBJ2-3
CASGIPGFLSDTQYF
TGTGCCAGCGGGATACCGGGGTTTCTTTCAGATACGCAGTATTTT
>TRBV4-2|.|.|TRBJ2-5
CASSPLGGQETQYF
TGTGCCAGCAGCCCCCTTGGGGGGCAAGAGACCCAGTACTTC
>TRBV7-2|.|TRBD1|TRBJ2-7
CASSLTGYYEQYF
TGTGCCAGCAGCTTGACAGGGTACTACGAGCAGTACTTC
>TRBV19|.|.|TRBJ2-7
CASSTSTGLPYEQYF
TGTGCCAGTAGTACCTCAACCGGACTACCCTACGAGCAGTACTTC
>TRBV27|.|TRBD2|TRBJ2-7
CASSLSGGGSYEQYF
TGTGCCAGCAGTTTATCGGGCGGGGGCTCCTACGAGCAGTACTTC
>TRBV5-8|.|TRBD1|TRBJ1-5
CASSPRGLSQPQHF
TGTGCCAGCAGCCCCAGGGGGCTAAGTCAGCCCCAGCATTTT
>TRBV5-1|.|.|TRBJ2-7
CASSLFDSYEQYF
TGCGCCAGCAGCTTGTTCGACTCCTACGAGCAGTACTTC
>TRBV6-1|.|.|TRBJ2-2
CASRDTGTNTGELFF
TGTGCCAGCAGAGACACCGGGACGAACACCGGGGAGCTGTTTTTT
>TRBV19|once|.|TRBJ2-1
CASSIDRRLVNEQFF
TGTGCCAGTAGTATAGATCGGAGACTAGTCAATGAGCAGTTCTTC
>TRBV14|.|.|TRBJ1-2
CASSQEGGNNYGYTF
TGTGCCAGCAGCCAAGAAGGGGGGAACAACTATGGCTACACCTTC